A single sample is the source of the 15 T cell receptor beta chains below, sequenced in a study of blood T cell repertoires in COVID-19. Profiled with immunoSEQ multiplex PCR; TCRdb holds only in-frame clones, not every one. The table has 160,000 or so clones, around four fifths seen once; the top ten hold 13%. Sequenced sample: peripheral blood. The receptors derive from a man between 65 and 85 years old who had recovered from COVID-19.

The chain couples TRBV10-2 to TRBJ2-7, with D perhaps TRBD2 (7 bases). This CDR3 comprises 15 residues. V lost 5 bases, J lost 7 bases, and 21 bases lay in between. The germline V gene encodes CDR1 WSHSY and CDR2 SAAADI. The CDR3 here is CASSPEGGGPKEQYF. CDR3 sequence (DNA): TGCGCCAGCAGTCCGGAGGGGGGAGGGCCGAAGGAGCAGTACTTC.

The V gene is TRBV5-4, the J gene TRBJ2-5; 8 bases match TRBD1. The CDR3 consists of 16 residues. Germline CDR1 and CDR2: SGHNT and YYREEE (reference sequence). V gave up 2 bases and J gave up 5 bases; unmatched junction bases: 11. The CDR3: CASSLTTGTGTETQYF. The CDR3 DNA reads TGTGCCAGCAGCTTAACTACCGGGACAGGAACGGAGACCCAGTACTTC.

The rearrangement uses TRBV9 and TRBJ2-5; 9 bases are a match to TRBD1. The CDR3 is made up of 14 amino acids. V shed 2 bases and J 6 bases; nucleotides not matched to a gene: 5. Germline CDR1 SGDLS, CDR2 YYNGEE. CDR3 loop: CASSVGQGSQTQYF. The CDR3 nucleotides are TGTGCCAGCAGCGTGGGACAGGGCAGCCAGACCCAGTACTTC.

This clone has a single count. The chain combines TRBV7-9 with TRBJ1-2; 12 bases match TRBD1. Trimming took 4 bases from V and 7 from J; bases not matched to a gene: 7. The CDR3 is 15 residues long. The germline gives CDR1 SEHNR, CDR2 FQNEAQ (reference sequence). CDR3 region: CASSSSGTGGRGYTF. The CDR3 DNA reads as TGTGCCAGCAGCTCCTCCGGGACAGGGGGCCGTGGCTACACCTTC.

This chain links TRBV6-2 or TRBV6-3 with TRBJ1-5; TRBD1 is a possible D gene (6 bases). In germline, CDR1 is MNHEY, CDR2 SVGEGT. The CDR3 has 18 residues. The V gene lost 4 bases and the J gene lost 4 bases, with 23 bases spanning the gap. CDR3 nucleotides: TGTGCCAGCAGTTCCCTCGGCGGGGGGGGGCAAGTTAATCAGCCCCAGCATTTT. This encodes CASSSLGGGGQVNQPQHF.

The chain is built from TRBV6-6 and TRBJ1-1; possible D gene TRBD1, 6 bases. V was shortened by 0 bases and J by 5 bases, with 13 bases between the two germline ends. Per germline, CDR1 MNHNY and CDR2 SVGAGI (reference sequence). This CDR3 spans 15 amino acids. This CDR3 reads CASSYSRQVATEAFF. CDR3 DNA sequence: TGTGCCAGCAGTTACTCGAGACAGGTTGCGACTGAAGCTTTCTTT.

This chain connects TRBV7-2 to TRBJ1-3; 9 bases fit TRBD1. The germline V gene encodes CDR1 SGHTA and CDR2 FQGNSA. Trimming cost V 6 bases and J 4 bases; bases outside gene matches: 10. This CDR3 region has 16 residues. The CDR3 sequence is CASRTGQGTLGNTIYF. CDR3 bases: TGTGCCAGCAGGACCGGACAGGGGACTTTGGGAAACACCATATATTTT.

The chain joins TRBV6-1 to TRBJ1-1; the match to TRBD1 covers 7 bases. Germline CDR1 and CDR2: MNHNS and SASEGT. The CDR3 is 16 amino acids. The J segment lost 2 bases and the V segment lost 4 bases, leaving 10 bases of the junction unmatched. The CDR3 nucleotides read TGTGCCAGCAGTGGGCCCAGGGGGTCTCTAAACACTGAAGCTTTCTTT. Its protein is CASSGPRGSLNTEAFF.

The gene calls are TRBV14 and TRBJ1-2, with D hard to call. The CDR3 is 15 amino acids. Trimming took 4 bases from V and 0 from J, leaving 12 bases between them. CDR1 SGHDN and CDR2 FVKESK come from the germline V gene. CDR3 sequence reads: CASSRTAGTNYGYTF. CDR3 DNA sequence: TGTGCCAGCAGCCGGACCGCGGGGACTAACTATGGCTACACCTTC.

Points on this clone: Other DNA sequences from this sample encode an identical CDR3 as well. The chain is built from TRBV19 and TRBJ1-1; unclear D gene. The length of the CDR3 is 12 residues. CDR1 and CDR2 from the germline V gene are LNHDA and SQIVND (reference sequence). V was pared by 4 bases and J by 0 bases, with 3 bases between. The CDR3 region is CASSNMNTEAFF. In nucleotides, the CDR3 is TGTGCCAGTAGTAACATGAACACTGAAGCTTTCTTT.

The chain joins TRBV25-1 to TRBJ2-2, with 7 bases fitting TRBD1. Germline CDR1 is MGHDK and CDR2 is SYGVNS. CDR3 length: 16 residues. V shed 5 bases, J shed 4 bases, and the junction held 10 bases outside the gene matches. CDR3 sequence: CASSPHRQGFTGELFF. CDR3 nucleotide sequence: TGTGCCAGCAGTCCCCATCGACAGGGCTTCACCGGGGAGCTGTTTTTT. The variable domain in full, with the rest retrieved from reference TRBV25-1 and TRBJ2-2, is EADIYQTPRYLVIGTGKKITLECSQTMGHDKMYWYQQDPGMELHLIHYSYGVNSTEKGDLSSESTVSRIRTEHFPLTLESARPSHTSQYLCASSPHRQGFTGELFFGEGSRLTVL.

As for this clone: A read error may produce the germline difference seen at one junction end. The CDR3 DNA is TGTGCCAGCAGGGCGGCCGGGACAGCCGCTACTAATTATGGCTACACCTTC. It translates to CASRAAGTAATNYGYTF. The chain employs TRBV27 and TRBJ1-2; 7 positions match TRBD1. This CDR3 has 17 residues. In germline, CDR1 is MNHEY, CDR2 SMNVEV (reference sequence).

For the CDR3, the DNA is TGTGCCTGGAGTCCTAACCACGGAAACACCATATATTTT. Its translation is CAWSPNHGNTIYF. The chain employs TRBV30 and TRBJ1-3; no clear D. Trimming shortened V by 2 bases and J by 4 bases, and 9 bases separated the two germline ends. CDR1 is GTSNPN and CDR2 is SVGIG in the germline V gene (reference sequence). This CDR3 has 13 residues.

This chain connects TRBV6-5 to TRBJ2-7, with D possibly TRBD1 on 6 matching bases. Germline V gene data show CDR1 as MNHEY and CDR2 as SVGAGI. The ends were cut back, 7 bases at V and 7 bases at J, with 14 bases in the middle. This CDR3 has 12 amino acids. Here the CDR3 reads CASNPGQAEQYF. The CDR3, as DNA: TGTGCCAGCAACCCGGGACAAGCAGAGCAGTACTTC.

The chain combines TRBV3-1 (or the pseudogene TRBV3-2) with TRBJ2-7; tentatively, D is TRBD1 (5 bases). The CDR3 length is 17 residues. V lost 0 bases and J lost 5, with 20 bases in between. CDR1 is LGHDT and CDR2 is YNNKEL in the germline V gene (reference sequence). CDR3 residues: CASSQDSQGRQLDEQYF. The CDR3 nucleotides read TGTGCCAGCAGCCAAGATAGCCAGGGTAGACAACTCGACGAGCAGTACTTC.